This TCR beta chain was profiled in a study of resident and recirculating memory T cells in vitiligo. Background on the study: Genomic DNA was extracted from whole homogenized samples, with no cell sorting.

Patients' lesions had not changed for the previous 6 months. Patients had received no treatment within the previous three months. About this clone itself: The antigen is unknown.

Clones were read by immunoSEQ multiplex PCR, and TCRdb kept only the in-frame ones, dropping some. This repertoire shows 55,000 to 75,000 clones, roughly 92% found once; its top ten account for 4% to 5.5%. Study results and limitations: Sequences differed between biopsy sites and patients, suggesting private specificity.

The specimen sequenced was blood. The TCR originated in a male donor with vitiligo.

CDR3 sequence (DNA): TGTGCCAGTAGTAGACAGGGAACTAGCTATGGCTACACCTTC. This sequence encodes CASSRQGTSYGYTF. V gene TRBV19 combines with J gene TRBJ1-2, with 7 nucleotides matching TRBD1. V shed 4 bases and J 4 bases; nucleotides not matched to a gene: 6. The CDR3 contains 14 residues. From germline, CDR1 is LNHDA and CDR2 SQIVND (reference sequence).